Included here is one T cell receptor beta chain sequence, with context. The target antigen is unknown. V lost 8 bases and J lost 7, with 12 bases in between. The CDR3 is 11 amino acids. From germline, CDR1 is DFQATT and CDR2 SNEGSKA (reference sequence). PCR employed 60 Vbeta and 13 Jbeta primers. Assay: immunoSEQ multiplex PCR; the TCRdb copy retains only in-frame clones and omits some. This table holds 150,000 or so clones, 75% to 80% found once. This sample was taken from a study of cytomegalovirus exposure and HLA in healthy donors. Overall study results and limits: An analysis was carried out later, and it reportedly showed fewer N-insertions in an Asian-associated ancestry cluster than the 666-donor mean. TCR sequences were mostly rare, though some public TCRs occurred in many donors.

Material: PBMCs. The source of this sequence is a man aged 40-49 years in good health and CMV-seropositive. The chain couples TRBV20-1 to TRBJ2-1, with unresolved D. This CDR3 is CSSPQTNEQFF. The CDR3 DNA is TGCAGTTCCCCCCAGACTAATGAGCAGTTCTTC.